The source of this T cell receptor beta chain is a study of shared clonotypes between healthy human individuals. As originally analysed: ImmunoSEQ junction-only sequences lacked quality scores, so their filtering differed. Clones were sequenced by immunoSEQ multiplex PCR, and TCRdb holds only the in-frame ones, with some missing. V and J calls and clone size are those listed in that table; D and trimming were worked out from the DNA. The sample carries about 700,000 clones, just over 90% recorded once. The CDR3 spans 12 residues. CDR1 is PRHDT and CDR2 is FYEKMQ in the germline V gene (reference sequence). V was pared by 5 bases and J by 5 bases, with 10 bases between. Naive-designated CD8 cells lacked CD45RO, were positively enriched for CCR7, and omitted terminally differentiated effector memory CD45RA+ cells.

This chain joins TRBV13 and TRBJ2-7, with D perhaps given as TRBD1 or TRBD2 (5 bases each). The sample was naive CD8+ T cells sorted from blood. The clonotype comes from a man aged 30-40 years in good health. In DNA, the CDR3 is TGTGCCAGCAGCCCGGGACCCAACGAGCAGTACTTC. It codes for CASSPGPNEQYF.